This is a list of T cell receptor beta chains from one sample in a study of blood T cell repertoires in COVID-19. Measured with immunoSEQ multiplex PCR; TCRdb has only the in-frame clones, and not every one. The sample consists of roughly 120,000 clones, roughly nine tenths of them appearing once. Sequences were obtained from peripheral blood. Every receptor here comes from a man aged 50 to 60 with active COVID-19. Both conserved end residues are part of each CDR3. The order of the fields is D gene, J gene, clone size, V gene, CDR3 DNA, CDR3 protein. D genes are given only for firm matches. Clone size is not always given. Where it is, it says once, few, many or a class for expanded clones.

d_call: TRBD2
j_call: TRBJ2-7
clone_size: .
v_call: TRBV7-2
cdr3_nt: TGTGCCAGCAGCTTATTTAGCGGGGTCGCCTACGAGCAGTACTTC
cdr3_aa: CASSLFSGVAYEQYF

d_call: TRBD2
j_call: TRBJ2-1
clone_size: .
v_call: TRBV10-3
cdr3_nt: TGTGCCATCGGGGGGGACCGGACTAGGAATGAGCAGTTCTTC
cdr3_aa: CAIGGDRTRNEQFF

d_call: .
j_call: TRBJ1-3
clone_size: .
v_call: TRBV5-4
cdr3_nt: TGTGCCAGCAGCTTGGCAGGGAAAGGAAACACCATATATTTT
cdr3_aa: CASSLAGKGNTIYF

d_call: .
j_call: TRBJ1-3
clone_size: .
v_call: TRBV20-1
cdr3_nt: TGCAGTGCTAGTGCTCCGGGACACCTCTCTGGAAACACCATATATTTT
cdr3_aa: CSASAPGHLSGNTIYF

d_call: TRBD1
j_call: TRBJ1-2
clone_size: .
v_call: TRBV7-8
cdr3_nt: TGTGCCAGCAGCTTGGAACCGGGACAGGGGGACTATGGCTACACCTTC
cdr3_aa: CASSLEPGQGDYGYTF

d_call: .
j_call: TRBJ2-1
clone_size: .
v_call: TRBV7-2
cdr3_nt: TGTGCCAGCAGCTCTTTCGGCTACAATGAGCAGTTCTTC
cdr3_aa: CASSSFGYNEQFF

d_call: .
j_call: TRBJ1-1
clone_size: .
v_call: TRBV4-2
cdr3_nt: TGTGCCAGCAGCCAAGAAAAGCGGACCCGATACACTGAAGCTTTCTTT
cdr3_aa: CASSQEKRTRYTEAFF

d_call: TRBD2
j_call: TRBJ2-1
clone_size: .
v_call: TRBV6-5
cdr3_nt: TGTGCCAGCAGGACGGGAGGCTCCTACAATGAGCAGTTCTTC
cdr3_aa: CASRTGGSYNEQFF

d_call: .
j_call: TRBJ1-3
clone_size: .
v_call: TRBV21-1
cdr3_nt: TGTGCCAGCAGCAAAGCGGATAGGACAGGGGGCAAAGGAAACACCATATATTTT
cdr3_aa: CASSKADRTGGKGNTIYF

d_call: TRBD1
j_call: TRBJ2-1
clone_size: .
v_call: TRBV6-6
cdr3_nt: TGTGCCAGCAGCCACGGTGGGACAGATTACAATGAGCAGTTCTTC
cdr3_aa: CASSHGGTDYNEQFF

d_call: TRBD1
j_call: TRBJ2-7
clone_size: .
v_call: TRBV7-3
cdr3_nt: TGTGCCAGCAGCCTGGCGGGGACAGGGGGCTACGAGCAGTACTTC
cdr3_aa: CASSLAGTGGYEQYF

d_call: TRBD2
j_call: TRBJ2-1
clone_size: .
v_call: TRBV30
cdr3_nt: TGTGCCTGCGGGACTAGCATCTATGAGCAGTTCTTC
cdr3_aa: CACGTSIYEQFF

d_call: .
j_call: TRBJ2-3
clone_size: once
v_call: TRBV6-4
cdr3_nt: TGTGCCAGCAGCAGGGACTTTTCCCCCCGGGATACGCAGTATTTT
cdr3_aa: CASSRDFSPRDTQYF

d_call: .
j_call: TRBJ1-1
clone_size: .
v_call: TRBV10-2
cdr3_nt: TGCGCCAGCAGTGTGACAGGAGTTAACACTGAAGCTTTCTTT
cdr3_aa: CASSVTGVNTEAFF

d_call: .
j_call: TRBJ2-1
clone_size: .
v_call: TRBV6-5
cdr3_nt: TGTGCCAGTCGGAGTCGGCAGGGGATCGGTCTGTTCTTC
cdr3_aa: CASRSRQGIGLFF

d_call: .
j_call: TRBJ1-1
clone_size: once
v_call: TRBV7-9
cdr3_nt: TGTGCCGGTGTTGGGGCGACCGACACTGAAGCTTTCTTT
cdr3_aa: CAGVGATDTEAFF

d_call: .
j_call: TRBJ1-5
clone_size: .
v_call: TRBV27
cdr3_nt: TGTGCCAGCAGTTTTGGAGGGATCAATCAGCCCCAGCATTTT
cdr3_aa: CASSFGGINQPQHF

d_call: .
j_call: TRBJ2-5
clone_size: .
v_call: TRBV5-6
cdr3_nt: TGTGCCAGCAGCTTGAGAACTAGCCAAGAGACCCAGTACTTC
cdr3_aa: CASSLRTSQETQYF

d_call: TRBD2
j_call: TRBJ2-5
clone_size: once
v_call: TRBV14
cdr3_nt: TGTGCCAGCAGCCTACCCCAGGGAGGGTTGGAGACCCAGTACTTC
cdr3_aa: CASSLPQGGLETQYF

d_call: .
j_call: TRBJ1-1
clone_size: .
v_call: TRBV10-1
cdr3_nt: TGCGCCAGTCACAGGATGCCCATGAACACTGAAGCTTTCTTT
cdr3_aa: CASHRMPMNTEAFF

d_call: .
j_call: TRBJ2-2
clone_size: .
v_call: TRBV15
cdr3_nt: TGTGCCACCAGCAGAGATATCTGGGCTTCCGACGCCCCGATTAGTAACACCGGGGAGCTGTTTTTT
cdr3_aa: CATSRDIWASDAPISNTGELFF

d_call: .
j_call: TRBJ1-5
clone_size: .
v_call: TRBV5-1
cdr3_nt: TGCGCCAGCAGCTTGGGGTTCGGGGAGTTGCAGCCCCAGCATTTT
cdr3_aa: CASSLGFGELQPQHF

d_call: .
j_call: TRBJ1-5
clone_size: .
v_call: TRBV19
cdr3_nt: TGTGCCAGTAGTATAGTGACAGGTGGTCAGCCCCAGCATTTT
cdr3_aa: CASSIVTGGQPQHF

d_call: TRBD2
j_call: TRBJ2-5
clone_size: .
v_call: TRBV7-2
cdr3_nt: TGTGCCAGCAGCTCGAGACTAGCGGGCCAAGAGACCCAGTACTTC
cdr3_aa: CASSSRLAGQETQYF

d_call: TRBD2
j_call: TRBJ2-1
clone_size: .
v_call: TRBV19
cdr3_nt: TGTGCCAGTAGTATTCGCGGGAGATACAATGAGCAGTTCTTC
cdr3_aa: CASSIRGRYNEQFF

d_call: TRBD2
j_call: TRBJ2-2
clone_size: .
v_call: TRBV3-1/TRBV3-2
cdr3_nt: TGTGCCAGCAGCCTGGGGGTAGCGGGTGCAGGCACCGGGGAGCTGTTTTTT
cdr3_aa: CASSLGVAGAGTGELFF

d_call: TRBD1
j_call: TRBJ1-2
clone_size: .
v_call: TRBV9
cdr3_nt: TGTGCCAGCAGCCCCCAGGGGACAGGGTGGTTGGGCTACACCTTC
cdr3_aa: CASSPQGTGWLGYTF

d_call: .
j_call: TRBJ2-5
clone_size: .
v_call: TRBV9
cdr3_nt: TGTGCCAGCAGCGTAGGACAGGCGGGAGAGACCCAGTACTTC
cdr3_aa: CASSVGQAGETQYF

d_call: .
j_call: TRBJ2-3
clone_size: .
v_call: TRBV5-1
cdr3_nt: TGCGCCAGCAGCCGCCCGGGCACAGATACGCAGTATTTT
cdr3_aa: CASSRPGTDTQYF

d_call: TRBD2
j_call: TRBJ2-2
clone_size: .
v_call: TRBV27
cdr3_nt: TGTGCCAGCAGTTTATTAGCGGGCCGCACCGGGGAGCTGTTTTTT
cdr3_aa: CASSLLAGRTGELFF

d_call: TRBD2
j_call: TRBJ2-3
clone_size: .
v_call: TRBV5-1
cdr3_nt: TGCGCCAGCACGACTAGCGGCCCCTCGGCAGATACGCAGTATTTT
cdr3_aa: CASTTSGPSADTQYF

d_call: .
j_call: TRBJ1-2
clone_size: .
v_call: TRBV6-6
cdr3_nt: TGTGCCAGCCGGCACAGGGCCAACTATGGCTACACCTTC
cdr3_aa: CASRHRANYGYTF

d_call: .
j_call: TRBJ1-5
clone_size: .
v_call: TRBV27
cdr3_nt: TGTGCCAGCAGTTTAACCCCAGGGCAGCCCCAGCATTTT
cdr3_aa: CASSLTPGQPQHF

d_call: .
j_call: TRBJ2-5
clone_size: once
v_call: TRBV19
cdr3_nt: TGTGCCAGTAAGTGGTCCCCCAGCGGAGGGGAAGAGACCCAGTACTTC
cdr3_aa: CASKWSPSGGEETQYF

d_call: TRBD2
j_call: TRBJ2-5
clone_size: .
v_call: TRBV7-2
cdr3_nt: TGTGCCAGCAGCGAGAGCGGGAGGCTTGAGACCCAGTACTTC
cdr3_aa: CASSESGRLETQYF

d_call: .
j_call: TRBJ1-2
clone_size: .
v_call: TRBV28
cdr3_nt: TGTGCCAGCAGTCGTACACAGGGTTTGTCTGGCTACACCTTC
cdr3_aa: CASSRTQGLSGYTF

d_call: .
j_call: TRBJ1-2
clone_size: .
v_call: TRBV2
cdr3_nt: TGTGCCAGCAGTGAGAGGGGGAACTATGGCTACACCTTC
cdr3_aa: CASSERGNYGYTF

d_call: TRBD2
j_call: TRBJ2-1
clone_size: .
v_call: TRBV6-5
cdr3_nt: TGTGCCAGCAAATCTAGCGGGGGGATTAGATTGCAGTTCTTC
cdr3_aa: CASKSSGGIRLQFF

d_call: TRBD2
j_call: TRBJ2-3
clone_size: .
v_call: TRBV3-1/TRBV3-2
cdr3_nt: TGTGCCAGCAGCCCCTATAGCGGGAGTACCGCAGATACGCAGTATTTT
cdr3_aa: CASSPYSGSTADTQYF

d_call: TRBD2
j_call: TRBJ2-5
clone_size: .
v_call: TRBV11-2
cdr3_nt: TGTGCCAGCAGCCAACAACTAGCGGGTCAAGAGACCCAGTACTTC
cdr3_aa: CASSQQLAGQETQYF

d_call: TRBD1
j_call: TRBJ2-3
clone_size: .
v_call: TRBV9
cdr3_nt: TGTGCCAGCAGCGGTGGACAGGTTATAGATACGCAGTATTTT
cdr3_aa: CASSGGQVIDTQYF

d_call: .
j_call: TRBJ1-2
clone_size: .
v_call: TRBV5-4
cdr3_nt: TGTGCCATCTCTAGTGGGGGGAGCTATGGCTACACCTTC
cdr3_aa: CAISSGGSYGYTF

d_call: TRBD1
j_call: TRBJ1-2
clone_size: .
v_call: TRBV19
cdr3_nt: TGTGCCAGTAGTGTACTAGCGGGACAGAGCTATGGCTACACCTTC
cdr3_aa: CASSVLAGQSYGYTF

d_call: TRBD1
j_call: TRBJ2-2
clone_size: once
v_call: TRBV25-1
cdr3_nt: TGTGCCAGCAGTGCGACGACAGGGGTGACCGGGGAGCTGTTTTTT
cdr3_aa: CASSATTGVTGELFF

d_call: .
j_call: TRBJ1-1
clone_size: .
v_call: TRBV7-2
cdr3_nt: TGTGCCAGCAGCACAGAGCTTGGTCCGGGAGAAGCTTTCTTT
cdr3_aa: CASSTELGPGEAFF

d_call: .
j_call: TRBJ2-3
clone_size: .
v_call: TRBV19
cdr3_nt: TGTGCCAGTAGTATATCGGCAGGGATAGATACGCAGTATTTT
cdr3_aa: CASSISAGIDTQYF